The 27 T cell receptor beta chains in this list originate from one sample, sequenced in a study of T cells in Graves' hyperthyroidism and ophthalmopathy (dated by TCRdb to the late 2010s). The library came from multiplex PCR. Data came from an Illumina HiSeq 2000. The TCR beta CDR3 regions were amplified from the RNA transcripts. The TCR CDR3 was subjected to a first round of RT-PCR using the HTBI primer set and the Qiagen OneStep RT-PCR kit. TCRdb took the public reads, trimmed them with fastp at Q25, ran MiXCR for clone calling and kept in-frame beta chains. Records with the same CDR3 protein are collapsed into one entry carrying the most frequent genes and DNA. For this sample the table gives roughly 580,000 distinct CDR3 sequences, of which approximately 44% were detected only once. The ten largest account for just over 8% of the sample. The sample taken for sequencing was peripheral blood or thyroid tissue (not recorded which). These receptors came from a young woman with Graves' hyperthyroidism. Donor details come from another sample of the same person, matched by shared clones.

This clonotype has more than one count but fewer than ten. The genes are TRBV14 and TRBJ1-2; D remains ambiguous. This CDR3 has 12 amino acids. V lost 3 bases and J lost 7, with 9 bases in between. Germline-derived CDR1 and CDR2 are SGHDN and FVKESK. CDR3 nucleotide sequence: TGTGCCAGCAGCCAGCAACTCTTTGGCTACACCTTC. This codes for CASSQQLFGYTF.

In its sample, this clonotype was seen many times. This chain uses TRBV10-2 with TRBJ1-4; 7 bases are a match to TRBD1. The trim removed 7 bases at V and 7 bases at J, leaving 3 bases unmatched. The CDR3 extends over 12 amino acids. Germline CDR1 reads WSHSY; CDR2 reads SAAADI. The CDR3 sequence is CASMGQSEKLFF. The CDR3 DNA reads as TGCGCCAGCATGGGACAGAGTGAAAAACTGTTTTTT.

The chain recombines TRBV7-2 with TRBJ2-7, with 8 positions matching TRBD2. J lost 5 bases, V lost 8 bases, and 14 bases had no gene match. Germline V gene sequence: CDR1 SGHTA, CDR2 FQGNSA. There are 15 residues in the CDR3. The CDR3 is CASPRGERELDEQYF. CDR3 in DNA: TGTGCCAGCCCTCGGGGAGAGCGGGAGCTGGACGAGCAGTACTTC. Full variable domain (rest looked up from reference TRBV7-2 and TRBJ2-7): GAGVSQSPSNKVTEKGKDVELRCDPISGHTALYWYRQSLGQGLEFLIYFQGNSAPDKSGLPSDRFSAERTGGSVSTLTIQRTQQEDSAVYLCASPRGERELDEQYFGPGTRLTVT.

This chain links TRBV24-1 with TRBJ2-7; 9 nucleotides agree with TRBD1. V lost 4 bases to trimming and J lost 5 bases; unmatched junction nucleotides: 5. Germline assignment: CDR1 KGHDR and CDR2 SFDVKD. This CDR3 has 14 residues. CDR3 amino acids: CATSDTGGFDEQYF. CDR3 sequence (DNA): TGTGCCACCAGTGACACAGGGGGCTTCGACGAGCAGTACTTC.

In its sample, this clonotype was seen a few times. The rearrangement joins TRBV12-3 or TRBV12-4 to TRBJ2-5; 7 bases match TRBD2. J lost 1 base, V lost 6 bases, and 8 bases had no gene match. There are 15 residues in the CDR3. Here the CDR3 DNA reads TGTGCCAGCAGCTTGGCGCTAGCGGCCCAAGAGACCCAGTACTTC. Its protein is CASSLALAAQETQYF.

This clonotype was seen a handful of times. This chain joins TRBV5-1 and TRBJ1-1; 8 bases map to TRBD1. The CDR3 length is 16 residues. Germline trimming cut 3 bases from V and 3 bases from J; bases unmatched to any gene: 10. The germline V gene encodes CDR1 SGHRS and CDR2 YFSETQ. CDR3 in DNA: TGCGCCAGCAGCTCAGGACAGGGAGGAATGGACACTGAAGCTTTCTTT. Amino acid sequence: CASSSGQGGMDTEAFF.

Of note for this clonotype: A single base separates this from a much larger clone, so it may be a read error. The CDR3 ends on some other residue instead of the conserved phenylalanine or tryptophan, so this is likely a read error. The rearrangement links TRBV2 to TRBJ2-7; 10 nucleotides line up with TRBD1. The CDR3 consists of 13 residues. Germline CDR1 SNHLY, CDR2 FYNNEI. Germline trimming cut 6 bases from V and 4 bases from J; bases unmatched to any gene: 3. The CDR3 spells CASRRDRGYEQYL. DNA for the CDR3: TGTGCCAGCAGGAGGGACAGGGGTTACGAGCAGTACCTC.

This clonotype has a count of ten or more. V and J are TRBV29-1 and TRBJ1-1; TRBD1 matches at 7 bases. Germline CDR1 and CDR2: SQVTM and ANQGSEA. CDR3 length equals 15 residues. The V gene end was trimmed by 0 bases and the J gene end by 5 bases; junction bases not matched to a gene: 9. The CDR3 bases are TGCAGCGTTGAAGATGCAGGGGGAACGGCGACTGAAGCTTTCTTT. It translates to CSVEDAGGTATEAFF.

This chain links TRBV19 with TRBJ1-6; no clear D. This CDR3 is 14 amino acids long. V was shortened by 9 bases and J by 10 bases, with 19 bases between the two germline ends. Per germline, CDR1 LNHDA and CDR2 SQIVND (reference sequence). As DNA, the CDR3 is TGTGCCAGCAGTCCTCTACGGACGGGGTCACCCCTCCACTTT. It encodes CASSPLRTGSPLHF.

The chain carries TRBV5-1 and TRBJ1-3; D call uncertain. The CDR3 runs 15 residues. The germline gives CDR1 SGHRS, CDR2 YFSETQ. Trimming removed 2 bases from V and 4 bases from J, with 13 bases in between. Here the CDR3 reads CASSFGYSGGNTIYF. CDR3 DNA sequence: TGCGCCAGCAGCTTTGGCTACAGTGGAGGAAACACCATATATTTT.

This rearrangement joins TRBV20-1 to TRBJ2-3, with D maybe TRBD2 (5 bases). Germline V gene sequence: CDR1 DFQATT, CDR2 SNEGSKA (reference sequence). V was clipped by 5 bases and J by 0 bases, with 12 bases between them. The CDR3 has 14 amino acids. CDR3 in amino acids: CSASSGGSTDTQYF. CDR3 bases: TGCAGTGCTTCGTCAGGCGGGAGCACAGATACGCAGTATTTT.

To note about this clonotype: The germline gene is not matched at one end of the junction; a read error may be the cause. The V and J genes are TRBV29-1 and TRBJ1-5; TRBD1 might be the D (6 bases). The germline gives CDR1 SQVTM, CDR2 ANQGSEA. The CDR3 is 15 residues long. CDR3 nucleotides: TGTGCCAGCAGCCCCGGGACACTGAGCAATCAGCCCCAGCATTTT. Translating it yields CASSPGTLSNQPQHF.

The chain couples TRBV9 to TRBJ1-2; 12 bases align to TRBD1. The CDR3 length is 16 residues. CDR1 is SGDLS and CDR2 is YYNGEE in the germline V gene. The V and J ends lost 3 bases and 7 bases, in that order; junction bases with no gene match: 10. This chain's CDR3 is CASSAFLGTGGSGYTF. The CDR3 region has the DNA TGTGCCAGCAGCGCATTCTTGGGGACAGGGGGCAGTGGCTACACCTTC.

This clonotype was seen more than once but under ten times. The chain is built from TRBV20-1 and TRBJ1-1; tentative D call: TRBD1 (5 bases). The CDR3 covers 13 residues. Per the germline V gene, CDR1 is DFQATT and CDR2 is SNEGSKA (reference sequence). Trimming took off 2 bases at V and 4 bases at J, with 11 bases between the two ends. For the CDR3, the DNA is TGCAGTGCTAGAATCGGGGGGTTCACTGAAGCTTTCTTT. Protein product: CSARIGGFTEAFF.

The rearrangement links TRBV20-1 to TRBJ2-3; 7 bases match TRBD1. The CDR3 length is 14 residues. V lost 4 bases and J lost 3; bases outside the gene matches: 7. From germline, CDR1 is DFQATT and CDR2 SNEGSKA (reference sequence). The CDR3 bases are TGCAGTGCTAAGCGTCAGGGGGATACAGATACGCAGTATTTT. This encodes CSAKRQGDTDTQYF.

This clonotype was seen ten or more times. V is TRBV2 and J is TRBJ2-2; unclear D gene. Trimming pared 8 bases from V and 6 bases from J, leaving 13 bases between. Germline values: CDR1 SNHLY, CDR2 FYNNEI. The CDR3 totals 13 residues. Here the CDR3 DNA reads TGTGCCAGCTACTCGGCAGGTCCCGGGGAGCTGTTTTTT. This sequence encodes CASYSAGPGELFF. The full variable domain, its missing parts supplied by reference TRBV2 and TRBJ2-2, is EPEVTQTPSHQVTQMGQEVILRCVPISNHLYFYWYRQILGQKVEFLVSFYNNEISEKSEIFDDQFSVERPDGSNFTLKIRSTKLEDSAMYFCASYSAGPGELFFGEGSRLTVL.

V gene TRBV7-9 combines with J gene TRBJ1-2; 7 nucleotides align to TRBD1. Germline CDR1 and CDR2: SEHNR and FQNEAQ (reference sequence). V was clipped by 5 bases and J by 10 bases; unmatched bases: 7. The CDR3 runs 12 residues. CDR3: CASSRRQGVYTF. The CDR3 DNA reads as TGTGCCAGCAGCCGACGACAGGGCGTCTACACCTTC.

In its sample, this clonotype was seen once. Relative to the germline gene, one junction end is altered; a read error may explain this. The genes are TRBV5-1 and TRBJ2-5, with unresolved D. The CDR3 runs 13 residues. The germline CDR1 and CDR2 sequences are SGHRS and YFSETQ. CDR3 coding DNA: TGTGCCAGCAGCCTCTCGATCCAAGAGACCCAGTACTTC. It codes for CASSLSIQETQYF. Full variable domain (missing parts from reference TRBV5-1 and TRBJ2-5): KAGVTQTPRYLIKTRGQQVTLSCSPISGHRSVSWYQQTPGQGLQFLFEYFSETQRNKGNFPGRFSGRQFSNSRSEMNVSTLELGDSALYLCASSLSIQETQYFGPGTRLLVL.

About this clonotype: No conserved phenylalanine or tryptophan is present at the end of the CDR3, so a read error is the likely explanation. The V call is TRBV7-8, the J call TRBJ1-1; unclear D gene. This CDR3 is built from 14 residues. CDR1 is SGHVS and CDR2 is FQNEAQ in the germline V gene. Trimming stripped 6 bases from V and 3 bases from J, with 14 bases between. CDR3 DNA sequence: TGTGCCAGCAGTTATAGCGGGCGGCACACTGAAGCTTTCCTT. This codes for CASSYSGRHTEAFL.

This clonotype was recorded once. One junction end disagrees with the germline gene, perhaps due to a read error. The genes are TRBV29-1 and TRBJ2-7; TRBD2 matches at 12 bases. CDR1 is SQVTM, CDR2 ANQGSEA, per germline. The CDR3 extends over 15 amino acids. The CDR3 spells CSVEAQTSGSYEQYF. CDR3 in DNA: TGCAGCGTCGAAGCACAGACTAGCGGGAGCTACGAGCAGTACTTC.

This clonotype occurred a few times. The V and J genes are TRBV12-3 or TRBV12-4 and TRBJ1-1; weak D call: TRBD1 (6 bases). Trimming cost V 7 bases and J 3 bases, with 15 bases left between them. CDR3 length: 14 residues. The CDR3 bases are TGTGCCAGCACTACTGACAGGTTGGACACTGAAGCTTTCTTT. This codes for CASTTDRLDTEAFF.

The chain recombines TRBV7-2 with TRBJ1-5; D is possibly TRBD1 (6 bases). Germline CDR1 and CDR2: SGHTA and FQGNSA. Trimming took 3 bases from V and 1 from J, leaving 10 bases between them. The CDR3 is 15 amino acids. CDR3 in DNA: TGTGCCAGCAGCTTGAGGGGGGCGAGCAATCAGCCCCAGCATTTT. Translation gives CASSLRGASNQPQHF.

CDR3 loop: CASSPQSNGYTF. CDR3 coding DNA: TGTGCCAGCAGCCCGCAATCGAATGGCTACACCTTC. V and J are TRBV11-2 and TRBJ1-2; D unclear. CDR1 SGHAT and CDR2 FQNNGV come from the germline V gene. The CDR3 is 12 residues long. The V end lost 5 bases, the J end lost 6 bases, and 10 bases lay between the germline ends.

Remarks on this clonotype: The junction shows a germline mismatch at one end, possibly a read error. The CDR3 reads CASGTWTGHTEAFF. The CDR3 bases are TGTGCTAGTGGTACCTGGACAGGGCACACTGAAGCTTTCTTT. The chain is built from TRBV10-1 and TRBJ1-1, with TRBD1 identical over 8 bases. CDR1 is WNHNN and CDR2 is SYGVQD in the germline V gene (reference sequence). The CDR3 covers 14 residues.

This clonotype was seen a handful of times. The chain uses TRBV25-1 and TRBJ1-2; 11 nucleotides agree with TRBD1. This CDR3 region has 16 residues. Trimming removed 3 bases from V and 4 bases from J; junction bases left unmatched: 7. Per the germline V gene, CDR1 is MGHDK and CDR2 is SYGVNS. CDR3 protein: CASSDPRTGGGYGYTF. The DNA of the CDR3 is TGTGCCAGCAGTGACCCCCGGACAGGGGGCGGCTATGGCTACACCTTC.

This clonotype was observed at least ten times. V usage is TRBV29-1 and J usage is TRBJ1-1; 8 nucleotides line up with TRBD1. Germline V CDR1 and CDR2: SQVTM, ANQGSEA. The CDR3 consists of 12 residues. With 6 bases clipped from V and 5 bases from J, the junction kept 5 bases outside the gene matches. This CDR3 reads CSVRGRFTEAFF. In DNA, the CDR3 is TGCAGCGTCAGGGGGCGGTTTACTGAAGCTTTCTTT.

This clonotype was recorded many times. J is TRBJ1-4 and V is TRBV7-2; 9 bases align to TRBD1. The V gene end was trimmed by 5 bases and the J gene end by 7 bases; junction bases not matched to a gene: 5. Germline CDR1 SGHTA, CDR2 FQGNSA. CDR3 length: 14 residues. The CDR3 spells CASSQGQGREKLFF. Written as DNA, the CDR3 is TGTGCCAGCAGCCAGGGACAGGGTCGTGAAAAACTGTTTTTT.